The entry that follows covers one T cell receptor (beta chain) sequence. Antigen unknown. A read error likely explains this, since a far larger clone differs by one base. This entry comes from a study of regulatory T cells in long-lasting Graves disease. Notes on the study in general: The study found persistent patients shared more public clonotypes (about 3,000) than new patients (around 870). The TCR repertoire of persistent Graves' patients was less diverse than that of newly diagnosed ones. There was favoring of TRBV28, TRBJ1-2 and TRBJ2-5 in persistent disease.

Time point meaning: persistent/refractory GD, antithyroid drugs over 5 years with positive TRAb. RNA isolated from PBMCs was used to make the TCR library. The germline gives CDR1 MDHEN, CDR2 SYDVKM. The CDR3 runs 13 residues. Trimming removed 7 bases from V and 10 bases from J, with 17 bases in between. Arm-PCR of CDR3 regions and iRepertoire HTBI primers were the basis on which TCR beta libraries were built. MiXCR was run by TCRdb on the multiplex PCR reads, yielding one entry per CDR3 protein. This sample has 400,000 to 500,000 distinct CDR3 sequences; 21% occur once, and the top ten carry around 15%.

The starting material was peripheral blood mononuclear cells (PBMCs), obtained when the disease was refractory, from a patient treated with antithyroid drugs. The rearrangement joins TRBV28 to TRBJ2-1, with a possible D match to TRBD1 (5 bases). The clonotype comes from a female donor with Graves disease. CDR3 DNA: TGTGCCAGCACCGGAGCAGGGTCCTACGAGCAGTTCTTC. Protein product: CASTGAGSYEQFF. Full variable domain (outside the CDR3, taken from reference TRBV28 and TRBJ2-1): DVKVTQSSRYLVKRTGEKVFLECVQDMDHENMFWYRQDPGLGLRLIYFSYDVKMKEKGDIPEGYSVSREKKERFSLILESASTNQTSMYLCASTGAGSYEQFFGPGTRLTVL.